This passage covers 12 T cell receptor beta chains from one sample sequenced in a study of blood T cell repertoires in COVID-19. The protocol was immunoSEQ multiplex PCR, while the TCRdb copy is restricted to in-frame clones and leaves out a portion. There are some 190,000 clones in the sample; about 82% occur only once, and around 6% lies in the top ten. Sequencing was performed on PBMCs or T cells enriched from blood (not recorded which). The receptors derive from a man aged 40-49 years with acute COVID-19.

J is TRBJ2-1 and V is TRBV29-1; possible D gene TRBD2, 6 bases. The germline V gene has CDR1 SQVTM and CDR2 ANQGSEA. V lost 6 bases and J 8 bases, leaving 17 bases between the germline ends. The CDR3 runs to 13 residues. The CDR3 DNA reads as TGCAGCGTGGCCGATACTAGCTTCTATGAGCAGTTCTTC. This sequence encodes CSVADTSFYEQFF.

The CDR3 DNA follows: TGTGCCAGTACTTTAAATTGGAGGTGGCAGTATCAGCCCCAGCATTTT. Translated: CASTLNWRWQYQPQHF. This chain uses TRBV19 with TRBJ1-5; no clear D gene. V was trimmed by 7 bases and J by 5 bases, leaving 21 bases between them. Germline CDR1 and CDR2: LNHDA and SQIVND (reference sequence). This CDR3 is built from 16 residues.

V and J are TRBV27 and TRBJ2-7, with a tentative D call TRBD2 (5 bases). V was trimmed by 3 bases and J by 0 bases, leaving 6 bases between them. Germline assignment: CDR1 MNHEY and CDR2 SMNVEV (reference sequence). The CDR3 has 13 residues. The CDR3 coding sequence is TGTGCCAGCAGTTTGCGGGCCTCCTACGAGCAGTACTTC. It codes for CASSLRASYEQYF.

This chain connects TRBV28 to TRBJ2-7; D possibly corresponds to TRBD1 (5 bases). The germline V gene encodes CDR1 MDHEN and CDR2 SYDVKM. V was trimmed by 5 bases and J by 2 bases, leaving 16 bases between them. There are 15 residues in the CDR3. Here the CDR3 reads CASSNFRGTTYEQYF. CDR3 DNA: TGTGCCAGCAGTAATTTTAGGGGTACCACCTACGAGCAGTACTTC. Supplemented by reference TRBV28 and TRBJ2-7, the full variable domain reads DVKVTQSSRYLVKRTGEKVFLECVQDMDHENMFWYRQDPGLGLRLIYFSYDVKMKEKGDIPEGYSVSREKKERFSLILESASTNQTSMYLCASSNFRGTTYEQYFGPGTRLTVT.

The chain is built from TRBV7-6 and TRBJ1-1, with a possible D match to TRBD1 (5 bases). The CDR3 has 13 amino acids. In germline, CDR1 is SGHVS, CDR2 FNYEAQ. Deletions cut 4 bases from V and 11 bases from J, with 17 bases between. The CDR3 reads CASSSSGILPAFF. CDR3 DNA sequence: TGTGCCAGCAGCTCATCAGGGATCTTACCGGCTTTCTTT.

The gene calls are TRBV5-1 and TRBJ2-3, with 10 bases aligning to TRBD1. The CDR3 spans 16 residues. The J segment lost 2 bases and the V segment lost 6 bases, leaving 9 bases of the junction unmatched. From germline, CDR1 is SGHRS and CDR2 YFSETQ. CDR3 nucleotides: TGCGCCAGCACCCGGACAGGGGGTTCTAACACAGATACGCAGTATTTT. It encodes CASTRTGGSNTDTQYF.

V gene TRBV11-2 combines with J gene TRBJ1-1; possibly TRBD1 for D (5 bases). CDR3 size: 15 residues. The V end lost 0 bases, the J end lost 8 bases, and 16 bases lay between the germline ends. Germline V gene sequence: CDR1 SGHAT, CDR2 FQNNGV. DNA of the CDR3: TGTGCCAGCAGCTTAGATGGTCAGGGAGGTACCGAAGCTTTCTTT. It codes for CASSLDGQGGTEAFF.

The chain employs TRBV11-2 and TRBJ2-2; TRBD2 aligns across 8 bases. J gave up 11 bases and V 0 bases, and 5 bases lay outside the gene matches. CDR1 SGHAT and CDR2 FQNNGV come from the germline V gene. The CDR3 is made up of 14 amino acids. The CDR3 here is CASSLEPGGLELFF. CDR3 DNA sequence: TGTGCCAGCAGCTTAGAACCGGGAGGGCTCGAGCTGTTTTTT.

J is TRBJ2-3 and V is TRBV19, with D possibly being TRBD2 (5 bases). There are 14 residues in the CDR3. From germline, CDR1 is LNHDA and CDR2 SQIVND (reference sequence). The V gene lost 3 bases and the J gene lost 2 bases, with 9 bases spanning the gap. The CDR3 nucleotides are TGTGCCAGTAGTATTACCGGGGACACAGATACGCAGTATTTT. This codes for CASSITGDTDTQYF.

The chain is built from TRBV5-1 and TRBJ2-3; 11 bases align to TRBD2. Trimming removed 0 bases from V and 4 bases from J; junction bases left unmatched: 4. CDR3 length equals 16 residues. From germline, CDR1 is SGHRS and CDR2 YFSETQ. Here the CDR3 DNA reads TGCGCCAGCAGCTTGGTACCACTAGCGGGGGCAGATACGCAGTATTTT. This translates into CASSLVPLAGADTQYF.

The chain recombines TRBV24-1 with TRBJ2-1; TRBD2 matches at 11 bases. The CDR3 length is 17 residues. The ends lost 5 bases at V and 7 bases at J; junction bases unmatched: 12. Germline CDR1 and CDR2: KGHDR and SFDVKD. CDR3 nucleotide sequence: TGTGCCACCAGTGGGTCTAGCGGGAGGAGGGGAGATAATGAGCAGTTCTTC. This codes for CATSGSSGRRGDNEQFF.

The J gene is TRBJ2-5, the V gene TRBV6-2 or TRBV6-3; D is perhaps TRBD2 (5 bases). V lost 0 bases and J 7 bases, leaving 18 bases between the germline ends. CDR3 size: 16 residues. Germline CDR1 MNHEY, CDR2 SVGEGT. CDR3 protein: CASSYSKRTDTGTQYF. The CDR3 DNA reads TGTGCCAGCAGTTACTCGAAGCGGACTGATACTGGGACCCAGTACTTC.